This TCR beta chain was captured in a study of blood T cells in healthy people across ages. In each sample, at least 6 million PBMCs were isolated. The use of a sample-barcoded 5' primer and a J-beta primer mix characterized a second PCR of about 7 to 12 cycles. TCRdb analysed the 5' RACE reads with MiXCR anew, one entry per CDR3 protein. The repertoire holds 1.5 million to 2 million distinct CDR3 sequences, about 50% seen once, with 2% to 2.5% in the top ten. The V and J ends lost 1 base and 7 bases respectively, with 9 bases between them. Germline V gene sequence: CDR1 SGHVS, CDR2 FNYEAQ. This CDR3 is built from 13 residues.

The source material was blood. The sequence was obtained from a woman aged 40 to 50 in good health. The chain uses TRBV7-6 and TRBJ2-3, with D perhaps matching TRBD1 or TRBD2 (5 bases each). CDR3 nucleotides: TGTGCCAGCAGCTTAGAGGGGACCTATACGCAGTATTTT. It codes for CASSLEGTYTQYF.